This T cell receptor beta chain stems from a study of PD-L1 blockade in urothelial cancer. The CDR3 length is 15 residues. Germline values: CDR1 SGHTA, CDR2 FQGNSA. V was trimmed by 3 bases and J by 1 base, leaving 12 bases between them. Each PCR received spiked synthetic TCR analog templates. Profiled with immunoSEQ multiplex PCR; TCRdb holds only in-frame clones, not every one. This repertoire shows about 81,000 clones, 85% to 95% found once; its top ten account for roughly 9.4%. The TCR was taken from a man aged 60 to 75 with urothelial cancer. The chain recombines TRBV7-2 with TRBJ1-1; D perhaps matches TRBD1 (6 bases). Sequencing was performed on PBMCs, taken around atezolizumab (anti-PD-L1) treatment. CDR3 in DNA: TGTGCCAGCAGCTTCGGGGGGGCCAAGAACACTGAAGCTTTCTTT. This sequence encodes CASSFGGAKNTEAFF.